The T cell receptor (beta chain) described here comes from a study of T cell repertoires in cytomegalovirus infection. Looking at the study overall: Alongside well-studied HLA-B-restricted CMV epitopes, recently identified HLA-C-restricted CMV epitopes were also used. Signatures in public TCR beta sequences pointed to both CMV infection and matching HLA type.

The sample holds a few counts of this clonotype. The antigen is undetermined. TCRdb reprocessed the reads via MiXCR and lists one record per CDR3 protein. The repertoire consists of about 920,000 distinct CDR3 sequences, with around 30% occurring once and the leading ten covering over 12%. Study-wide findings and caveats: Carriers of CMV and the relevant HLA type were discriminated by public TCR beta frequency. Dominant in the ex vivo response were TCR beta clonotypes restricted by HLA-C and specific for CMV.

CDR1 is MGHRA and CDR2 is YSYEKL in the germline V gene. Germline trimming cut 5 bases from V and 8 bases from J; bases unmatched to any gene: 5. The CDR3 sequence is 14 residues long. The receptor was isolated from a human donor in good health (CMV status not recorded). Some clones in this sample may be carry-over from other donors' samples. Material: cultured CD8+ T cells from PBMCs, obtained from culture after CMV antigen stimulation. This chain links TRBV4-1 with TRBJ1-6, with 8 nucleotides matching TRBD1. Written as DNA, the CDR3 is TGCGCCAGCAGCAAGACAGGGGCGTATTCACCCCTCCACTTT. Its translation: CASSKTGAYSPLHF.